Below, 3 T cell receptor beta chains from the same sample are listed, as sequenced in a study of T cell responses to AZD1222 COVID-19 vaccine. Generated by immunoSEQ multiplex PCR, the TCRdb table keeps only in-frame clones and is missing some. The data show about 88,000 clones, 90% seen once. Sequenced material: peripheral blood, taken 28 days after the second AZD1222 dose. The receptors shown here come from an adult who received the AZD1222 COVID-19 vaccine.

The chain is built from TRBV7-8 and TRBJ1-2; 7 nucleotides match TRBD1. The J segment lost 4 bases and the V segment lost 1 base, leaving 6 bases of the junction unmatched. The germline V gene has CDR1 SGHVS and CDR2 FQNEAQ. This CDR3 contains 15 residues. CDR3 amino acids: CASSLGGGGSYGYTF. The CDR3, as DNA: TGTGCCAGCAGCTTAGGGGGAGGGGGCAGCTATGGCTACACCTTC.

Worth noting for this clone: Other DNA sequences in this specimen translate into the identical CDR3. This chain joins TRBV5-4 and TRBJ2-5; 9 bases fit TRBD1. The CDR3 has 16 amino acids. V dropped 4 bases and J dropped 2; count of bases not matched to a gene: 9. Germline V CDR1 and CDR2: SGHNT, YYREEE (reference sequence). The DNA of the CDR3 is TGTGCCAGCAGCGAGGGGGCGGGACAGGGTCAAGAGACCCAGTACTTC. Amino acids: CASSEGAGQGQETQYF. The full variable domain, its missing parts supplied by reference TRBV5-4 and TRBJ2-5, is ETGVTQSPTHLIKTRGQQVTLRCSSQSGHNTVSWYQQALGQGPQFIFQYYREEENGRGNFPPRFSGLQFPNYSSELNVNALELDDSALYLCASSEGAGQGQETQYFGPGTRLLVL.

The chain links TRBV19 to TRBJ1-2; 12 bases fit TRBD1. The CDR3 length is 16 residues. V shed 6 bases, J shed 7 bases, and the junction held 12 bases outside the gene matches. Germline-derived CDR1 and CDR2 are LNHDA and SQIVND (reference sequence). The CDR3 here is CASSPGVGQGARGYTF. The CDR3 nucleotides are TGTGCCAGTAGCCCTGGTGTGGGACAGGGGGCGCGTGGCTACACCTTC.